This T cell receptor beta chain was sequenced for a study of regulatory T cells in long-lasting Graves disease (dated by TCRdb to the early 2020s). About the investigation overall: Newly diagnosed Graves' disease patients had taken antithyroid drugs for less than 3 months. Patients with persistent Graves' disease were compared with patients with newly diagnosed Graves' disease using TCR sequencing and RNA sequencing of peripheral blood. The study was conducted in China and was registered as a clinical trial. A total of 33 samples underwent TCR sequencing, from around 13 patients with persistent Graves' disease and around 20 patients with newly diagnosed Graves' disease.

The sample's time point label is to be understood as: newly diagnosed GD, antithyroid drugs for less than 3 months. For both TCR sequencing and RNA sequencing, RNA was extracted from PBMCs using TRIzol. The diagnosis of Graves' disease followed American Thyroid Association guidelines. The patients came from an endocrinology department in Xi'an, China. Each patient gave about 8.1 milliliters of peripheral blood, collected in an EDTA anticoagulant tube. Ficoll Paque Plus density gradient separation was used to isolate PBMCs, and no additional T cell sorting was done. An Agilent 2100 Bioanalyzer and agarose gel were used to check RNA quality, and a NanoDrop 2000 was used to measure RNA concentration. The germline V gene sets CDR1 to SQVTM and CDR2 to ANQGSEA. The germline V end is reduced by 8 bases and the J end by 5 bases; junction bases left unmatched: 4. Measured from the cysteine to the phenylalanine, the CDR3 is 12 residues long. Only the CDR3 portion is preserved as DNA: 36 bases, with reading frame beginning at the first base.

In this sample, this clonotype turned up a few times. Its cognate antigen has yet to be identified. Per-base qualities were not stored, and no clone one base away is much larger. The library came from multiplex PCR. The sequencer was an Illumina HiSeq 4000. TCR beta libraries were built with iRepertoire HTBI primers and Arm-PCR amplification of CDR3 regions. Before sequencing, the PCR products underwent gel purification. The study's own analysis went as follows. Across samples, 60 to 75 TRBV and 13 to 15 TRBJ segments were identified and used for gene usage analysis of CDR3 amino acid clonotypes. COPE and FqMerger were used to merge filtered high-quality paired reads into contigs. BLAST was used to align contigs to IMGT TRBV, TRBD and TRBJ reference genes, with CDR3 defined following IMGT. Clonotypes above 0.1% frequency were classified as highly expanded clones. Shannon entropy served as the measure of repertoire diversity, while the Gini coefficient captured V-J evenness. A clonotype found in more than one individual was treated as public. The public reads were reanalyzed by TCRdb: fastp trimming at Q25, MiXCR alignment, in-frame beta chains only. Entries are consolidated by CDR3 protein sequence, retaining the most common genes and DNA. The V and J calls come from TCRdb's annotation, not from the publication. This sample has approximately 540,000 distinct CDR3 sequences in its table, and about 12% of those were observed once. 7.5% to 9% of the sample comes from the top ten.

General conclusions and limits of the study: The authors noted that the small sample size was a limitation that may lower accuracy. TRBV28, TRBJ1-2 and TRBJ2-5 were preferentially used in persistent disease, while TRBV20-1 and TRBJ2-1 were favored in newly diagnosed disease. Peripheral blood alone was examined, since thyroid tissue, which constituted the primary lesion, could not be accessed. Compared with newly diagnosed patients, patients with persistent Graves' disease had lower TCR Shannon entropy and fewer highly expanded clones, which suggests clonal expansion. Only the TCR beta chain was sequenced and analyzed. More public clonotypes were shared among persistent patients (around 3,000) than among newly diagnosed patients (just under 1,000).

These data are also associated with another study on T cells in Graves' hyperthyroidism and ophthalmopathy. The second study's authors report: Graves' hyperthyroidism was defined as stable when no progression to ophthalmopathy occurred over 18 months of follow-up. Hyperthyroidism patients were newly diagnosed, had a disease duration of under 2 months, and were aged 18 to 65 years. The study excluded patients with uncontrolled infections, other autoimmune diseases, pregnancy or lactation. Diagnoses relied on clinical symptoms, serum thyroxine and TRAb, thyroid ultrasound and orbital computed tomography. For the first round of RT-PCR on the TCR CDR3, the HTBI primer set was used together with the Qiagen OneStep RT-PCR kit. Blood samples also contained most of the expanded thyroid clonotypes (frequency above 0.001), which suggests that blood repertoires may reflect thyroid immune responses. In cross-validation, a model built on a 13 V-J signature told ophthalmopathy apart from stable hyperthyroidism with 85% to 90% sensitivity and about 81% specificity, and in testing the same model reached 80%/75%. In validation, the model predicted progression to ophthalmopathy a median of about 6 months before onset, with over 55% sensitivity and about 72% specificity. A discovery cohort of approximately 97 patients, about 44 with Graves' ophthalmopathy and approximately 55 with stable Graves' hyperthyroidism, was used to find distinguishing TCR V-J signatures. Prospective prediction of ophthalmopathy was tested in an independent validation cohort of 18 to 20 hyperthyroidism patients and some 17 patients who later progressed to ophthalmopathy. The roughly 94 discovery patients were randomly split 7:3 into training and test sets. In six Graves' hyperthyroidism patients, the study also compared T-cell repertoires from thyroid tissue with T-cell repertoires from blood. Following sampling, methimazole starting at 30 mg daily was given to hyperthyroidism patients, and high-dose intravenous methylprednisolone was given to ophthalmopathy patients. Libraries were constructed in a second round of multiplex PCR, after which size selection and purification were performed. The libraries were sequenced on an Illumina HiSeq2000 using paired-end 100 bp reads. Raw data were processed with SOAPnuke, discarding reads with adapters, uncalled bases, mean Phred below 15, or no exact constant-primer or identifier match. COPE v1.2.5 was used to merge the high-quality paired reads, and each unique nucleotide sequence was defined as a clonotype. MiTCR v1.1 was used to align the clonotypes against IMGT TRBV, TRBD and TRBJ reference segments. The analysis included only V-J combinations with a frequency above 0.0001, which together covered more than 98% of the repertoires. A TCS score was defined as the ratio between F50 (clonal expansion) and ExV (chaos), using BLOSUM62-based TCRdist between CDR3 peptides within each V-J. Welch's t-statistics and random forest reduced 500 to 650 V-J features to 13, which were used in a naive Bayes classifier (R e1071). No statistical method was used to fix the sample size in advance, and group allocation was not hidden from the investigators. The paper describes TCR Vbeta CDR3 sequencing of about 140 peripheral blood samples, made up of roughly 40 ophthalmopathy patients, approximately 76 hyperthyroidism patients and roughly 17 progressor patients.

The sequence joins TRBV29-1 to TRBJ1-1, and TRBD1 aligns with 11 junction nucleotides. This TCR was sampled from a woman in her twenties or thirties with Graves disease. Donor details come from another sample of the same person, matched by shared clones. This specimen consisted of peripheral blood mononuclear cells (PBMCs), obtained at new diagnosis, from a patient treated with antithyroid drugs. The CDR3 has the sequence CSSGDRGTEAFF. In nucleotides, the sequence is TGCAGCTCCGGGGACAGGGGGACTGAAGCTTTCTTT.